A selection of T cell receptor beta chains follows, all from one sample in a study of monozygotic twins with inflammatory bowel disease. TCRdb reprocessed the 5' RACE reads; each CDR3 protein has one entry and no DNA is given. The sample features 400,000 to 500,000 distinct CDR3 sequences, with roughly 2.5% in its top ten. Specimen: blood. These receptors came from a human donor with ulcerative colitis or Crohn's disease, or a healthy co-twin of an affected twin (not recorded which). The CDR3 runs from the conserved cysteine through the conserved F or W.

>TRBJ2-4|TRBV27
CASKATGGKGIQYF
>TRBJ2-7|TRBV20-1
CSASKSGDRYEQYF
>TRBJ1-6|TRBV3-1
CASSNRRTDNNSPLHF
>TRBJ2-3|TRBV28
CASSQTGGTDTQYF
>TRBJ1-5|TRBV3-1
CASSQLGQGNQPQHF
>TRBJ2-7|TRBV5-1
CASSRGSGGAYEQYF
>TRBJ2-2|TRBV12-3/TRBV12-4
CASSPSRVLNTGELFF
>TRBJ1-3|TRBV6-5
CASSYIGASGNTIYF
>TRBJ2-2|TRBV29-1
CSVGNQASGRARGGELFF
>TRBJ1-1|TRBV19
CASSIWGRTVNTEAFF
>TRBJ1-5|TRBV28
CASSWDGFIHQPQHF
>TRBJ2-1|TRBV30
CAWALAHEQFF
>TRBJ2-1|TRBV18
CASSPGGSGLYEQFF
>TRBJ2-6|TRBV20-1
CSARTSGANVLTF
>TRBJ2-3|TRBV20-1
CSASGGLAGGRADTQYF
>TRBJ1-1|TRBV29-1
CSGRDRWTEAFF
>TRBJ1-6|TRBV12-3/TRBV12-4
CASTTDSDSPLHF
>TRBJ2-5|TRBV5-1
CARGQGETQYF
>TRBJ2-1|TRBV19
CASGTSGGPYNEQFF
>TRBJ2-1|TRBV29-1
CSGTSGNYNEQFF
>TRBJ2-3|TRBV12-3/TRBV12-4
CASSGGTSGGITDTQYF
>TRBJ2-4|TRBV29-1
CSSMRDYPPEGAKNIQYF
>TRBJ1-3|TRBV6-1
CASSGAGVGNTIYF
>TRBJ2-7|TRBV28
CASSFRREYLDEQYF
>TRBJ2-2|TRBV7-9
CASSNGANTGELFF